The 21 T cell receptor beta chains reported below all come from one sample, sequenced in a study of naive and memory T cell subsets. An equimolar mix of two oligonucleotides served as the beta constant-region primer for TRBC1 and TRBC2. Nested alpha and beta constant-region primers with the SP2 primer drove four PCR rounds on ligated cDNA. TCRdb reprocessed the UMI-ligation and nested PCR reads with MiXCR, giving one entry per CDR3 protein. Among approximately 150,000 distinct CDR3 sequences listed, approximately 20% were seen once. The antigens for these receptors are not known. Study-level points and caveats: Possibly reflecting memory cells re-expressing CD45RA, a few larger clonotypes occurred in naive repertoires, especially CD8.

The sample comprised naive CD8+ T cells from blood. The receptors originated from a human donor in good health.

This clonotype turned up a few times. The V gene is TRBV21-1, the J gene TRBJ1-4. TRBV21-1 is noted as a pseudogene. The CDR3 is made up of 15 amino acids. The CDR3 sequence is CASSPRGASNEKLFF. The CDR3 DNA reads TGTGCCAGCAGCCCTCGTGGAGCGTCAAATGAAAAACTGTTTTTT.

The CDR3, as DNA: TGCGCCAGCAGCCAAGATCTTAGCGGGGGCCCGGAGACCCAGTACTTC. Its protein product is CASSQDLSGGPETQYF. This chain joins TRBV4-3 and TRBJ2-5; TRBD2 aligns across 9 bases. The CDR3 is 16 residues long. Per the germline V gene, CDR1 is LGHNA and CDR2 is YSLEER. Germline trimming cut 0 bases from V and 5 bases from J; bases unmatched to any gene: 7.

The sample holds a few counts of this clonotype. The V gene is TRBV5-1, the J gene TRBJ1-1; TRBD1 matches 8 bases. Germline assignment: CDR1 SGHRS and CDR2 YFSETQ. This CDR3 is 16 amino acids long. V trimming: 0 bases; J trimming: 0 bases; junction bases outside the gene matches: 4. The CDR3 region is CASSLDRGIVNTEAFF. Here the CDR3 DNA reads TGCGCCAGCAGCTTGGACAGGGGGATAGTGAACACTGAAGCTTTCTTT.

This sequence joins TRBV9 and TRBJ2-1; D gene ambiguous. The CDR3 spans 13 residues. Germline CDR1 is SGDLS and CDR2 is YYNGEE. The V end was cut by 0 bases, the J end by 8 bases, with 9 bases between. In DNA, the CDR3 is TGTGCCAGCAGCGTAGACTCGGTCCATGAGCAGTTCTTC. Encoded protein: CASSVDSVHEQFF.

This clonotype was detected a few times. This rearrangement joins TRBV14 to TRBJ1-2; TRBD1 matches 7 bases. This CDR3 is 12 amino acids long. The germline V gene has CDR1 SGHDN and CDR2 FVKESK. V dropped 4 bases and J dropped 8; count of bases not matched to a gene: 4. In DNA, the CDR3 is TGTGCCAGCAGCCCCAGGGGGAGCGGCTACACCTTC. Translated, it gives CASSPRGSGYTF.

The V call is TRBV7-9, the J call TRBJ1-2, with 9 bases identical to TRBD1. This CDR3 is built from 15 residues. Trimming at V came to 5 bases and at J to 3 bases, leaving 7 bases not matched to a gene. Germline CDR1 reads SEHNR; CDR2 reads FQNEAQ (reference sequence). The CDR3 is CASSPWDREDYGYTF. CDR3 bases: TGTGCCAGCAGCCCCTGGGACAGGGAGGACTATGGCTACACCTTC.

The sample holds a few counts of this clonotype. CDR3 nucleotides: TGCGCCAGCAGTGTCAGCACGGGATACACTGAAGCTTTCTTT. Amino acids: CASSVSTGYTEAFF. The gene calls are TRBV10-2 and TRBJ1-1; D remains ambiguous. The V end was cut by 4 bases, the J end by 3 bases, with 12 bases between. The V gene's germline CDR1 is WSHSY and CDR2 SAAADI. The CDR3 is 14 residues long.

With regard to this clonotype: One end of the junction does not line up with germline, which may come from a read error. The chain is built from TRBV19 and TRBJ2-3, with D unresolved. Germline V gene lookup returns CDR1 LNHDA and CDR2 SQIVND (reference sequence). The CDR3 has 15 residues. The CDR3 region is CASSLDLESTDTQYF. CDR3 nucleotides: TGTGCCAGTAGTTTAGATCTAGAGAGCACAGATACGCAGTATTTT.

This clonotype has a handful of counts. This chain joins TRBV5-1 and TRBJ2-1; D perhaps matches TRBD2 (7 bases). CDR3 size: 16 residues. V was pared by 4 bases and J by 2 bases, with 16 bases between. The germline CDR1 and CDR2 sequences are SGHRS and YFSETQ. CDR3 coding DNA: TGCGCCAGCAGCGGACTAGGGGGTGGACCCTACAATGAGCAGTTCTTC. This gives the protein CASSGLGGGPYNEQFF. Combining the CDR3 with reference TRBV5-1 and TRBJ2-1 gives the whole variable domain KAGVTQTPRYLIKTRGQQVTLSCSPISGHRSVSWYQQTPGQGLQFLFEYFSETQRNKGNFPGRFSGRQFSNSRSEMNVSTLELGDSALYLCASSGLGGGPYNEQFFGPGTRLTVL.

The rearrangement uses TRBV29-1 and TRBJ2-1; unclear D gene. The CDR3 sequence is 15 residues long. V gave up 2 bases and J gave up 0 bases, with 11 bases separating them. From germline, CDR1 is SQVTM and CDR2 ANQGSEA. The CDR3 loop is CSVEWALRSYNEQFF. For the CDR3, the DNA is TGCAGCGTTGAATGGGCGCTCCGCTCCTACAATGAGCAGTTCTTC.

This clonotype has a handful of counts. This chain uses TRBV4-3 with TRBJ1-2; D is uncertain. Germline V lookup: CDR1 LGHNA, CDR2 YSLEER. The CDR3 is 15 amino acids. V was shortened by 0 bases and J by 8 bases, with 16 bases between the two germline ends. The CDR3 DNA follows: TGCGCCAGCAGCCAAGATCGGGCAGGTATAGAAGGCTACACCTTC. Its translation is CASSQDRAGIEGYTF.

The V call is TRBV27, the J call TRBJ1-2; no clear D gene. Germline lookup yields CDR1 MNHEY and CDR2 SMNVEV (reference sequence). The CDR3 is 11 amino acids. V lost 8 bases to trimming and J lost 4 bases, with 8 bases between them. CDR3 loop: CASRGSYGYTF. The DNA of the CDR3 is TGTGCCAGCCGTGGATCCTATGGCTACACCTTC.

The sample holds a few counts of this clonotype. This chain uses TRBV6-6 with TRBJ2-7; TRBD2 is a possible D gene (5 bases). The CDR3 contains 15 residues. Deletions cut 2 bases from V and 0 bases from J, with 11 bases between. Per the germline V gene, CDR1 is MNHNY and CDR2 is SVGAGI (reference sequence). The CDR3: CASSYEEADSYEQYF. CDR3 DNA: TGTGCCAGCAGTTACGAGGAGGCCGACTCCTACGAGCAGTACTTC.

This clonotype was picked up a small number of times. The rearrangement links TRBV2 to TRBJ2-7; D assignment may be TRBD1 or TRBD2 (5 bases each). V was clipped by 4 bases and J by 0 bases, with 13 bases between them. CDR1 and CDR2 (germline): SNHLY, FYNNEI. The CDR3 sequence is 15 residues long. The chain's CDR3 is CASSARDASSYEQYF. CDR3 coding DNA: TGTGCCAGCAGTGCCCGGGACGCCTCCTCCTACGAGCAGTACTTC.

The chain couples TRBV28 to TRBJ2-1, with TRBD2 matching over 7 bases. Germline V gene lookup returns CDR1 MDHEN and CDR2 SYDVKM. The J segment lost 1 base and the V segment lost 6 bases, leaving 6 bases of the junction unmatched. This CDR3 contains 15 residues. For the CDR3, the DNA is TGTGCCAGCAGCGCCGGGAGGACGTCCTACAATGAGCAGTTCTTC. Encoded protein: CASSAGRTSYNEQFF.

V is TRBV28 and J is TRBJ1-5, with D possibly being TRBD1 (5 bases). Germline V CDR1 and CDR2: MDHEN, SYDVKM. CDR3 length: 14 amino acids. Trimming pared 5 bases from V and 2 bases from J, leaving 10 bases between. The CDR3 region is CASSLGHGNQPQHF. The CDR3 DNA follows: TGTGCCAGCAGTCTAGGACACGGCAATCAGCCCCAGCATTTT. Drawing the rest from reference TRBV28 and TRBJ1-5, the complete variable domain is DVKVTQSSRYLVKRTGEKVFLECVQDMDHENMFWYRQDPGLGLRLIYFSYDVKMKEKGDIPEGYSVSREKKERFSLILESASTNQTSMYLCASSLGHGNQPQHFGDGTRLSIL.

V usage is TRBV29-1 and J usage is TRBJ2-2; D is unclear. Per the germline V gene, CDR1 is SQVTM and CDR2 is ANQGSEA. This CDR3 contains 12 residues. V was trimmed by 3 bases and J by 0 bases, leaving 2 bases between them. The CDR3 protein is CSVEPNTGELFF. The CDR3 coding sequence is TGCAGCGTTGAGCCGAACACCGGGGAGCTGTTTTTT.

This clonotype occurred a few times. The chain uses TRBV4-1 and TRBJ1-5; tentatively, D is TRBD1 (5 bases). CDR3 length: 15 amino acids. Deletions cut 0 bases from V and 6 bases from J, with 12 bases between. Germline loops: CDR1 MGHRA, CDR2 YSYEKL. The CDR3 DNA is TGCGCCAGCAGCCAAGATCTGGCAGGGTTTCAGCCCCAGCATTTT. Translation gives CASSQDLAGFQPQHF.

V is TRBV20-1 and J is TRBJ2-7; a weak D match, TRBD1 (7 bases). The CDR3 totals 18 residues. Germline loops: CDR1 DFQATT, CDR2 SNEGSKA (reference sequence). The V end was cut by 3 bases, the J end by 0 bases, with 24 bases between. In nucleotides, the CDR3 is TGCAGTGCTAGCCCAGGCGGGACAGACCCAGAAATCTCCTACGAGCAGTACTTC. Encoded protein: CSASPGGTDPEISYEQYF.

Only a few counts were recorded for this clonotype. The chain couples TRBV28 to TRBJ2-3; D is possibly TRBD1 (8 bases). Per germline, CDR1 MDHEN and CDR2 SYDVKM. Trimming took off 2 bases at V and 3 bases at J, with 15 bases between the two ends. The CDR3 has 16 amino acids. The CDR3 reads CASSLSGTGFTDTQYF. CDR3 in DNA: TGTGCCAGCAGTTTAAGCGGGACAGGATTTACAGATACGCAGTATTTT.

This clonotype occurred a few times. The chain is built from TRBV2 and TRBJ2-5, with a possible D match to TRBD2 (6 bases). The CDR3 has 15 amino acids. V shed 3 bases and J shed 2 bases, with 13 bases lying between them. Per germline, CDR1 SNHLY and CDR2 FYNNEI. The DNA for the CDR3 is TGTGCCAGCAGTGACCTTGAAGGGAGGCAAGAGACCCAGTACTTC. It yields the protein CASSDLEGRQETQYF.